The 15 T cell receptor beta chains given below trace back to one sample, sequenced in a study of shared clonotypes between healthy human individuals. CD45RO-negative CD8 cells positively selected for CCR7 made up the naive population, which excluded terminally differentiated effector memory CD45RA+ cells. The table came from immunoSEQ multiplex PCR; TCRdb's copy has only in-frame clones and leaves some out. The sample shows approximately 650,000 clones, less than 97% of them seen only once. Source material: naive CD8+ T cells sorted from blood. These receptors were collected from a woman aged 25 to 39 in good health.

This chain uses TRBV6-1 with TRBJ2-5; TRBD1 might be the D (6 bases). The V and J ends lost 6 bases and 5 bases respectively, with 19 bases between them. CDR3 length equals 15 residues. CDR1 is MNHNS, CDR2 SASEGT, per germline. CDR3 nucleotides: TGTGCCAGCAGGACAGGACCCCATCCGGGGGAGACCCAGTACTTC. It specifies CASRTGPHPGETQYF.

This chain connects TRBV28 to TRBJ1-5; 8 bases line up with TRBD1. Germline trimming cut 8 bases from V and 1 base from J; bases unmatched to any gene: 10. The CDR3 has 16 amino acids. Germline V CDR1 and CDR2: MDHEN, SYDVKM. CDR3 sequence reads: CASDRGFDGSNQPQHF. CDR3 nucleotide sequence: TGTGCCAGCGACAGGGGTTTTGATGGGAGCAATCAGCCCCAGCATTTT.

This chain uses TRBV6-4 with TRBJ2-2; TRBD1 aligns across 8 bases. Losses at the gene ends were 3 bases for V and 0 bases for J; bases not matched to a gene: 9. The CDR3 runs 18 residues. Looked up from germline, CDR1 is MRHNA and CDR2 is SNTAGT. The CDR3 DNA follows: TGTGCCAGCAGTGATCCAGGGGGCAGAACGCCGAACACCGGGGAGCTGTTTTTT. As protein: CASSDPGGRTPNTGELFF.

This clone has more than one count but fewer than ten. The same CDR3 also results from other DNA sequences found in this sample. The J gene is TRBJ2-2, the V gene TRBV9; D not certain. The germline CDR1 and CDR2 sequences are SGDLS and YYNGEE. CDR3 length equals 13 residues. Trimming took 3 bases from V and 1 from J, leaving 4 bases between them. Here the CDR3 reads CASSGQNTGELFF. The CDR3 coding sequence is TGTGCCAGCAGCGGCCAGAACACCGGGGAGCTGTTTTTT.

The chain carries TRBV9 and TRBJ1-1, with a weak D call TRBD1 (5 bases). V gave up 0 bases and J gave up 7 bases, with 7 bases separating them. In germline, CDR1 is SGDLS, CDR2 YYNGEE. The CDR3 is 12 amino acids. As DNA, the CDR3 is TGTGCCAGCAGCGTAGTTGGGGGTGAAGCTTTCTTT. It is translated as CASSVVGGEAFF.

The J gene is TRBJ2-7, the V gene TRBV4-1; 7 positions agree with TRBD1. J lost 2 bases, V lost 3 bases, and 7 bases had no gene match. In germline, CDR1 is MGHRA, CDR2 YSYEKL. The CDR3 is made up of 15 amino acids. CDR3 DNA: TGCGCCAGCAGCCAGGACAGGAGTATTACCTACGAGCAGTACTTC. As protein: CASSQDRSITYEQYF.

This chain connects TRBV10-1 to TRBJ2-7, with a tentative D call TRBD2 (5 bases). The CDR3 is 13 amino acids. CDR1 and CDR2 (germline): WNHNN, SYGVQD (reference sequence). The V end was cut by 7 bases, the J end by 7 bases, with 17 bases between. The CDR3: CASIVARAWEQYF. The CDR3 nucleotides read TGCGCCAGCATCGTCGCGAGGGCGTGGGAGCAGTACTTC.

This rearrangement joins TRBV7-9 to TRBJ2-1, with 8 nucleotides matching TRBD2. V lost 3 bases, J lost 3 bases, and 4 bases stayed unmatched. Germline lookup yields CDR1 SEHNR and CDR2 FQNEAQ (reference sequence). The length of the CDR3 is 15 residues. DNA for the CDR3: TGTGCCAGCAGCTTTCAAAGCGGGGGCTACAATGAGCAGTTCTTC. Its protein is CASSFQSGGYNEQFF.

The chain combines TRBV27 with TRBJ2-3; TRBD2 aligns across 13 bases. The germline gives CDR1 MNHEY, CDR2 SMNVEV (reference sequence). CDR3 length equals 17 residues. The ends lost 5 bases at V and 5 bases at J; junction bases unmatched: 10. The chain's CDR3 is CASSAALTSGRGDTQYF. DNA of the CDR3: TGTGCCAGCAGTGCCGCGCTCACTAGCGGGAGGGGAGATACGCAGTATTTT.

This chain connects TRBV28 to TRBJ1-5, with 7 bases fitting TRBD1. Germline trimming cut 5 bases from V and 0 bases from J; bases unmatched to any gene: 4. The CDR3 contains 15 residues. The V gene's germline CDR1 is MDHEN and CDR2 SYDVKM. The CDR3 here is CASSKTGLSNQPQHF. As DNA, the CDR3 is TGTGCCAGCAGTAAGACAGGGCTTAGCAATCAGCCCCAGCATTTT.

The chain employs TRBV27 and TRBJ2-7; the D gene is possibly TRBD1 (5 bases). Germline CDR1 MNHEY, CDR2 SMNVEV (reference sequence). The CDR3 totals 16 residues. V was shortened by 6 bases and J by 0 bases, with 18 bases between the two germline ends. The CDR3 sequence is CASSRQGDLISYEQYF. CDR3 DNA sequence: TGTGCCAGCAGCCGCCAAGGGGATCTTATCTCCTACGAGCAGTACTTC.

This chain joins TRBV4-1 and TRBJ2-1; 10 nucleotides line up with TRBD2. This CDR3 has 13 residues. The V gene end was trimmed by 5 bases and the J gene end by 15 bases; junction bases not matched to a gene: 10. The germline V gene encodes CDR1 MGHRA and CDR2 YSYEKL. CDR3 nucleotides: TGCGCCAGCAGCTTTCGACTACTAGCGGGAAGGTTCTTC. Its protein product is CASSFRLLAGRFF.

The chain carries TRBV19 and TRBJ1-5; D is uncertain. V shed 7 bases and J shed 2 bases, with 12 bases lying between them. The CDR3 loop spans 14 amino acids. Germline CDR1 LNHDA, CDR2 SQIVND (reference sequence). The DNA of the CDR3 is TGTGCCAGTAAAACTGGGAAGGGCAATCAGCCCCAGCATTTT. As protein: CASKTGKGNQPQHF.

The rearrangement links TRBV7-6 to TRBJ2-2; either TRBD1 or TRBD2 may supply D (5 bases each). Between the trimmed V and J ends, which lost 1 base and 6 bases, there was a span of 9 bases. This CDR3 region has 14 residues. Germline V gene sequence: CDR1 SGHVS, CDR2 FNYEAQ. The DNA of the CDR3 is TGTGCCAGCAGCTTAGGTGGGGGTGCCGGGGAGCTGTTTTTT. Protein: CASSLGGGAGELFF.

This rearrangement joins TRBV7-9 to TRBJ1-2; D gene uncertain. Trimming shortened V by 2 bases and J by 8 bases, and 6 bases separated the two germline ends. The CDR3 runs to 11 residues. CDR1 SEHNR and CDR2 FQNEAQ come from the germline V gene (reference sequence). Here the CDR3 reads CASSLMDGYTF. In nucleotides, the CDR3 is TGTGCCAGCAGCTTAATGGACGGCTACACCTTC.